This T cell receptor beta chain came from a study of T cell responses to AZD1222 COVID-19 vaccine. TCRdb's copy holds only in-frame clones and misses some; the assay was immunoSEQ multiplex PCR. The sample has some 95,000 clones; roughly nine tenths are singletons. This CDR3 is 14 amino acids long. V lost 8 bases to trimming and J lost 6 bases, with 19 bases between them. In germline, CDR1 is SNHLY, CDR2 FYNNEI. The material sequenced was peripheral blood, taken on day 0 of AZD1222 vaccination. The chain uses TRBV2 and TRBJ1-2, with D possibly matching TRBD1 (6 bases). This TCR derives from an adult in good health. The CDR3 nucleotides read TGTGCCAGCGGGACACATCAGGGTCTAAATGGCTACACCTTC. It yields the protein CASGTHQGLNGYTF.